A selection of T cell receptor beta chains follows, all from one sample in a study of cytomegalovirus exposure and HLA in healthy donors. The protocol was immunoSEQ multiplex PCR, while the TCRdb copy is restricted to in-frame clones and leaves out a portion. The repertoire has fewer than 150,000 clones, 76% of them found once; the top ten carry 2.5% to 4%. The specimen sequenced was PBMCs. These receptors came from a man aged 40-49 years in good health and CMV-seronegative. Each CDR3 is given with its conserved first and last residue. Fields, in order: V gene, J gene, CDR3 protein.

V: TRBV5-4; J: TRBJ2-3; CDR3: CASSLFSAGTDTQYF
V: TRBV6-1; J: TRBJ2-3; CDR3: CASSELSGGAGTDTQYF
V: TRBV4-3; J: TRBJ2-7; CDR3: CASSQVEGRGPYEQYF
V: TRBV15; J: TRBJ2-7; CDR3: CATSRPPGQGFYEQYF
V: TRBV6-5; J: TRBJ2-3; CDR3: CASTRRAFTDTQYF
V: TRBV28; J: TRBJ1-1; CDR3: CASSGQGREGAEAFF
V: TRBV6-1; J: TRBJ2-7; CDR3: CASSTRDRYF
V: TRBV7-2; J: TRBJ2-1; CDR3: CASSLVGGFAYNEQFF
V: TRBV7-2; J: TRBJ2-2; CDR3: CASSYRDRALAGELFF
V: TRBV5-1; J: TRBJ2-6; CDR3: CASSLNFIRAGANVLTF
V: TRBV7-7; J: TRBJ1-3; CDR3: CASSTGTGKGNTIYF
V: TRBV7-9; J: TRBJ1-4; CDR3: CASSSPEEKLFF
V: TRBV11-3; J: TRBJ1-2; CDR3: CASRGGQGVPNYGYTF
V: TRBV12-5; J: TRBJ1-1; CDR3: CASAYRGPNTEAFF
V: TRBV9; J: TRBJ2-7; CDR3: CASSPTTGSAEYEQYF
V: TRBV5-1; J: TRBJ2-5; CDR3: CASSLDGVSNQYF
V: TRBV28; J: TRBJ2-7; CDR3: CASSWGLAYEQYF
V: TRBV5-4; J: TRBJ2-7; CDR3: CASSFRGDGGQYF
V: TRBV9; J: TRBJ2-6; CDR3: CASSVQDRVFSGANVLTF
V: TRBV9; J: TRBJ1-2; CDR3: CASSPPGRNYGYTF
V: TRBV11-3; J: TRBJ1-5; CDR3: CASSSTVDQPQHF
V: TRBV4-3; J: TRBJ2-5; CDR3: CASGLGETQYF
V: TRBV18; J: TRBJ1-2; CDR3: CASSPVGYGYTF
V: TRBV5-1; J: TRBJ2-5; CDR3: CASSQIVEEETQYF
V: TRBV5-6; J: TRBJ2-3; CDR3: CASSLGIDYTDTQYF
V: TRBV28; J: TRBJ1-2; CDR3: CASKGPGTGGVGGTF
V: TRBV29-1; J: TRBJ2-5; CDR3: CSVAPGSEETQYF
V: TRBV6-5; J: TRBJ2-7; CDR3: CASSLSQGPYEQYF
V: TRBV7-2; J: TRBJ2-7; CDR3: CASSLGLAGVGEQYF
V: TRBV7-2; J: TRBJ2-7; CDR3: CASSSFPGQGAYEQYF
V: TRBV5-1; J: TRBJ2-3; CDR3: CASSRTPLAALTDTQYF
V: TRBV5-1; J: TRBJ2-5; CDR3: CASSSSGLSRDSQYF
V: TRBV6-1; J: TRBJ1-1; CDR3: CASQAGTSIGAFF
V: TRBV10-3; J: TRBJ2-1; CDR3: CAISEGASSYNEQFF
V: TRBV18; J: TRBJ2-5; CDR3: CASSPQGTSGAQETQYF
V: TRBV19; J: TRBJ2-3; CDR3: CASSMDHGTTSFTDTQYF
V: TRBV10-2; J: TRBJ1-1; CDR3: CASSDRRGTEAFF
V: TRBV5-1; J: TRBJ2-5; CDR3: CASSDRGAETQYF
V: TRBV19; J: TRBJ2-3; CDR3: CASSITLAALADTQYF